The present T cell receptor beta chain was sequenced within a study of cytomegalovirus exposure and HLA in healthy donors. Study context: The roughly 110 validation repertoires were reported in a later analysis to have been generated on the same platform as the 666 first-cohort repertoires.

Among the 120 or so subjects of the validation cohort, separate from the roughly 650-subject first cohort, were the donors. Using immunoSEQ multiplex PCR, the repertoire was profiled, and TCRdb retains in-frame clones only, with some absent. The data hold roughly 52,000 clones, with around 93% observed a single time. Unmatched junction bases numbered 13, after V lost 1 base and J lost 5 bases. The CDR3 has 19 amino acids. The V gene's germline CDR1 is SGHNT and CDR2 YENEEA. V is TRBV11-3 and J is TRBJ2-2; 10 bases are shared with TRBD1. The sequence was obtained from a woman under 30 in good health and CMV-seropositive. Sequences were obtained from PBMCs. In nucleotides, the CDR3 is TGTGCCAGCAGCTTAGGAAGAGGGCGAAGGACAGGGGGGACCGGGGAGCTGTTTTTT. It yields the protein CASSLGRGRRTGGTGELFF.